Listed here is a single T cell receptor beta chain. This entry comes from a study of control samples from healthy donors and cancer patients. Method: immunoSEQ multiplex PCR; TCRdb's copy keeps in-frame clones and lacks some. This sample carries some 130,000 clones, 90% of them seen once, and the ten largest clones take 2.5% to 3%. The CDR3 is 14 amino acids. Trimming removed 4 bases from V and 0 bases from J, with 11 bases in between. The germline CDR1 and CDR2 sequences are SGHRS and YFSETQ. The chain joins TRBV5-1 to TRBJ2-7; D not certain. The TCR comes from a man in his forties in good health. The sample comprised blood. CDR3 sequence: CASSHRGDSYEQYF. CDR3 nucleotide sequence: TGCGCCAGCAGCCACCGTGGTGACTCCTACGAGCAGTACTTC.